This T cell receptor beta chain was obtained from a study of blood T cell repertoires in COVID-19. Living in 24 US areas, the participants were between roughly 18 and 90 years of age. Assignment of participants to cohorts was predicated upon participant-reported clinical history. Trimming left V 6 bases short and J 4 bases short, with 12 bases between. The CDR3 has 13 residues. Germline CDR1 is MGHDK and CDR2 is SYGVNS. Profiled with immunoSEQ multiplex PCR; TCRdb holds only in-frame clones, not every one. Counted here are just over 250,000 clones, under 90% occurring once; the ten biggest clones make up around 4.1%.

What was sequenced was PBMCs or T cells enriched from blood (not recorded which). This TCR was recovered from a man in his thirties or forties with acute COVID-19. The chain carries TRBV25-1 and TRBJ1-2; tentative D call: TRBD1 (5 bases). CDR3 sequence reads: CASRGGLRYGYTF. The CDR3 DNA reads as TGTGCCAGCAGGGGGGGGTTACGCTATGGCTACACCTTC.